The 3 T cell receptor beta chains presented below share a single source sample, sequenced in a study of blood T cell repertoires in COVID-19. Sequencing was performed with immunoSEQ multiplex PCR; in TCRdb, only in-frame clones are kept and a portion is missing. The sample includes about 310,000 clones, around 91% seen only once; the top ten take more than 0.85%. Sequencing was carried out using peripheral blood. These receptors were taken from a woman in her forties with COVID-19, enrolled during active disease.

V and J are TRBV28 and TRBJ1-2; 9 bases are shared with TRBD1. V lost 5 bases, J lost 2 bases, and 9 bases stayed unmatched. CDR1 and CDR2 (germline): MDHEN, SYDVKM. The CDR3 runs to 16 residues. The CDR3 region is CASSPGGQGLNYGYTF. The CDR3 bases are TGTGCCAGCAGTCCTGGGGGACAGGGACTGAACTATGGCTACACCTTC.

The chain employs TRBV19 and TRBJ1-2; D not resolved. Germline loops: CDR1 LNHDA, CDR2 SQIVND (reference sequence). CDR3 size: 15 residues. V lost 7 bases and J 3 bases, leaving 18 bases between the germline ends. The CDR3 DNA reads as TGTGCCAGTAATTGGAAAATGGCGGGCGACTATGGCTACACCTTC. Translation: CASNWKMAGDYGYTF.

The CDR3 bases are TGTGCCAGCCTGACAGGGAGCTCCTACGAGCAGTACTTC. Its translation is CASLTGSSYEQYF. This chain uses TRBV12-3 or TRBV12-4 with TRBJ2-7; 7 bases align to TRBD1. Germline trimming cut 8 bases from V and 0 bases from J; bases unmatched to any gene: 4. The CDR3 loop spans 13 amino acids.